Described below is a single TCR beta chain sequence and its context. Its specificity is not known. The data belong to a study of vaccination and CD4 T cells after COVID-19. Study summary: The authors used overlapping spike peptides from SARS-CoV-2, HCoV-NL63, HCoV-OC43 and HCoV-229E to stimulate cells.

Treatment specified: 10-day PBMC culture with coronavirus spike peptide pools or control peptides (ViraFEST assay). Germline trimming cut 0 bases from V and 10 bases from J; bases unmatched to any gene: 9. This CDR3 has 17 residues. CDR1 is MNHNS and CDR2 is SASEGT in the germline V gene. Sequencing of DNA taken from cultured CD4+ T cells relied on the Oncomine TCR Beta short-read assay. TCRdb reprocessed the PCR reads with MiXCR, giving one entry per CDR3 protein. The sample carries tens of thousands of distinct CDR3 sequences, about 64% recorded once. The sequence was collected from a human donor who received a COVID-19 vaccine. The chain couples TRBV6-1 to TRBJ1-6; 10 bases map to TRBD1. Sequencing was performed on CD4+ T cells from blood, cultured in vitro, taken after SARS-CoV-2 vaccination. The CDR3: CASSEADWTGGWSPLHF. The CDR3 DNA sequence: TGTGCCAGCAGTGAAGCGGACTGGACAGGGGGTTGGTCACCCCTCCACTTT.